This T cell receptor (beta chain) was documented in a study of memory CD4+ T cells and cytomegalovirus serostatus. The sort gate was single viable CD3+CD4+CD8-CD45RO+ cells for memory CD4+ T cells. CDR3 length equals 15 residues. With V trimmed by 0 bases and J by 10 bases, 7 bases remained unmatched. Per germline, CDR1 KGHSH and CDR2 LQKENI. Method: immunoSEQ multiplex PCR; TCRdb's copy keeps in-frame clones and lacks some. The data contain 40,000 to 55,000 clones, approximately 74% of them singletons. Material for sequencing was memory CD4+ T cells from blood. This TCR was recovered from an adult in good health and CMV-seropositive. This chain connects TRBV18 to TRBJ2-1; 9 bases align to TRBD1. This chain's CDR3 is CASSPPGTGYGEQFF. Written as DNA, the CDR3 is TGTGCCAGCTCACCACCGGGGACAGGGTATGGGGAGCAGTTCTTC.